Listed below are T cell receptor beta chains from one sample, sequenced in a study of metastatic and nonmetastatic thyroid tumors. TCRdb re-clonotyped the PCR reads through MiXCR. The sample records 25,000 to 35,000 clones, 3.5% to 5% being singletons. The sequencing sample was made of blood. The receptors derive from a female donor with papillary thyroid cancer or a benign thyroid nodule (not recorded which). Some clones in this sample may be carry-over from other donors' samples. Both conserved end residues are part of each CDR3. Each record gives: D gene, CDR3 length, clone size, J gene, V gene, CDR3 protein, CDR3 DNA. The D gene is left open where the match is weak. Expanded clones get a size class; other rows say once, few or many, or leave the size out.

D gene: .
CDR3 length: 11
clone size: .
J gene: TRBJ1-2
V gene: TRBV6-1
CDR3 protein: CASNLASGYTF
CDR3 DNA: TGTGCCAGCAACCTGGCTAGTGGCTACACCTTC

D gene: .
CDR3 length: 15
clone size: few
J gene: TRBJ1-1
V gene: TRBV6-2/TRBV6-3
CDR3 protein: CASSKGYRPNTEAFF
CDR3 DNA: TGTGCCAGCAGTAAAGGATACAGGCCGAACACTGAAGCTTTCTTT

D gene: TRBD2
CDR3 length: 16
clone size: .
J gene: TRBJ2-7
V gene: TRBV27
CDR3 protein: CASTARDAGGTYEQYF
CDR3 DNA: TGTGCCAGCACGGCGAGGGATGCGGGAGGGACCTACGAGCAGTACTTC

D gene: .
CDR3 length: 14
clone size: once
J gene: TRBJ1-1
V gene: TRBV19
CDR3 protein: CASSEKSGNTESFF
CDR3 DNA: TGTGCCAGTAGTGAAAAAAGTGGGAACACTGAATCTTTCTTT

D gene: .
CDR3 length: 17
clone size: .
J gene: TRBJ1-1
V gene: TRBV27
CDR3 protein: CASTPGPSWSINTEAFF
CDR3 DNA: TGTGCCAGCACCCCAGGACCAAGTTGGTCCATAAACACTGAAGCTTTCTTT

D gene: .
CDR3 length: 14
clone size: few
J gene: TRBJ1-1
V gene: TRBV28
CDR3 protein: CASSFSGAYTEAFF
CDR3 DNA: TGTGCCAGCAGTTTTAGTGGGGCGTACACTGAAGCTTTCTTT

D gene: .
CDR3 length: 14
clone size: few
J gene: TRBJ2-7
V gene: TRBV10-3
CDR3 protein: CAISESFRRHERYF
CDR3 DNA: TGTGCCATCAGTGAGTCGTTTAGAAGGCACGAGCGGTACTTC

D gene: TRBD1
CDR3 length: 17
clone size: .
J gene: TRBJ2-2
V gene: TRBV4-1
CDR3 protein: CASSQDRGTGYTGELFF
CDR3 DNA: TGCGCCAGCAGCCAAGATAGAGGGACAGGGTACACCGGGGAGCTGTTTTTT

D gene: TRBD1
CDR3 length: 15
clone size: medium-sized
J gene: TRBJ1-2
V gene: TRBV19
CDR3 protein: CASSRPGTGNYGYTF
CDR3 DNA: TGTGCCAGTAGTCGTCCCGGGACAGGGAACTATGGCTACACCTTC

D gene: .
CDR3 length: 14
clone size: many
J gene: TRBJ1-5
V gene: TRBV5-6
CDR3 protein: CASSLEGGNQPQHF
CDR3 DNA: TGTGCCAGCAGCTTGGAAGGGGGCAATCAGCCCCAGCATTTT

D gene: .
CDR3 length: 12
clone size: few
J gene: TRBJ1-5
V gene: TRBV6-2/TRBV6-3
CDR3 protein: CASNWGNQPQHF
CDR3 DNA: TGTGCCAGCAATTGGGGCAATCAGCCCCAGCATTTT

D gene: TRBD2
CDR3 length: 15
clone size: many
J gene: TRBJ2-1
V gene: TRBV7-6
CDR3 protein: CASSPTSGRVNEQFF
CDR3 DNA: TGTGCCAGCAGCCCGACTAGCGGGAGAGTGAATGAGCAGTTCTTC

D gene: TRBD1
CDR3 length: 13
clone size: few
J gene: TRBJ1-1
V gene: TRBV2
CDR3 protein: CASSRDSDTEAFF
CDR3 DNA: TGTGCCAGCAGTAGGGACAGCGATACTGAAGCTTTCTTT

D gene: .
CDR3 length: 15
clone size: few
J gene: TRBJ2-2
V gene: TRBV5-1
CDR3 protein: CASSLDRYPTGELFF
CDR3 DNA: TGCGCCAGCAGCTTGGACCGATACCCCACCGGGGAGCTGTTTTTT

D gene: .
CDR3 length: 17
clone size: .
J gene: TRBJ2-2
V gene: TRBV25-1
CDR3 protein: CASSWGAEGNDTGELFF
CDR3 DNA: TGTGCCAGCAGTTGGGGAGCGGAGGGCAACGACACCGGGGAGCTGTTTTTT

D gene: TRBD1
CDR3 length: 15
clone size: .
J gene: TRBJ2-7
V gene: TRBV20-1
CDR3 protein: CSARDFDRGSYEQYF
CDR3 DNA: TGCAGTGCTAGAGATTTTGACAGGGGGTCTTACGAGCAGTACTTC

D gene: .
CDR3 length: 13
clone size: medium-sized
J gene: TRBJ1-2
V gene: TRBV27
CDR3 protein: CASSYHRHYGYTF
CDR3 DNA: TGTGCCAGCAGTTATCACAGGCACTATGGCTACACCTTC

D gene: .
CDR3 length: 11
clone size: many
J gene: TRBJ2-7
V gene: TRBV7-9
CDR3 protein: CASSPSYEQYF
CDR3 DNA: TGTGCCAGCAGCCCGTCCTACGAGCAGTACTTC

D gene: .
CDR3 length: 14
clone size: few
J gene: TRBJ1-3
V gene: TRBV20-1
CDR3 protein: CSARAEASGNTIYF
CDR3 DNA: TGCAGTGCTAGAGCGGAGGCATCTGGAAACACCATATATTTT

D gene: .
CDR3 length: 11
clone size: few
J gene: TRBJ1-2
V gene: TRBV30
CDR3 protein: CAWGRQALYTF
CDR3 DNA: TGTGCCTGGGGCCGACAGGCGCTATACACCTTC

D gene: .
CDR3 length: 13
clone size: many
J gene: TRBJ2-2
V gene: TRBV11-3
CDR3 protein: CASSTSNTGELFF
CDR3 DNA: TGTGCCAGTTCGACATCGAACACCGGGGAGCTGTTTTTT

D gene: .
CDR3 length: 13
clone size: few
J gene: TRBJ1-5
V gene: TRBV6-1
CDR3 protein: CASIAFSNQPQHF
CDR3 DNA: TGTGCCAGCATTGCTTTTAGCAATCAGCCCCAGCATTTT

D gene: TRBD2
CDR3 length: 15
clone size: many
J gene: TRBJ2-3
V gene: TRBV5-1
CDR3 protein: CASSLVRDYRDTQYF
CDR3 DNA: TGCGCCAGCAGCTTGGTCCGGGACTACAGGGATACGCAGTATTTT

D gene: .
CDR3 length: 15
clone size: medium-sized
J gene: TRBJ1-5
V gene: TRBV6-2/TRBV6-3
CDR3 protein: CASSYSGQNNQPQHF
CDR3 DNA: TGTGCCAGCAGTTACTCGGGGCAGAACAATCAGCCCCAGCATTTT

D gene: .
CDR3 length: 14
clone size: many
J gene: TRBJ2-7
V gene: TRBV7-9
CDR3 protein: CASSLTGIIHEQYF
CDR3 DNA: TGTGCCAGCAGCTTGACCGGGATCATCCACGAGCAGTACTTC

D gene: .
CDR3 length: 16
clone size: medium-sized
J gene: TRBJ1-5
V gene: TRBV28
CDR3 protein: CASSSRGAGLMQPQHF
CDR3 DNA: TGTGCCAGCAGTTCCCGGGGGGCCGGGTTGATGCAGCCCCAGCATTTT

D gene: .
CDR3 length: 15
clone size: many
J gene: TRBJ1-5
V gene: TRBV28
CDR3 protein: CASSFGVGGNQPQHF
CDR3 DNA: TGTGCCAGCAGTTTCGGGGTTGGCGGCAATCAGCCCCAGCATTTT

D gene: .
CDR3 length: 16
clone size: many
J gene: TRBJ2-3
V gene: TRBV28
CDR3 protein: CASTEGKGGYTDTQYF
CDR3 DNA: TGTGCCAGCACCGAGGGGAAAGGGGGGTACACAGATACGCAGTATTTT

D gene: .
CDR3 length: 14
clone size: few
J gene: TRBJ2-7
V gene: TRBV20-1
CDR3 protein: CSASMPRVAYEQYF
CDR3 DNA: TGCAGTGCTAGTATGCCCAGGGTTGCCTACGAGCAGTACTTC

D gene: TRBD2
CDR3 length: 15
clone size: many
J gene: TRBJ2-5
V gene: TRBV14
CDR3 protein: CASSQEGRGPETQYF
CDR3 DNA: TGTGCCAGCAGCCAAGAAGGGAGGGGCCCGGAGACCCAGTACTTC

D gene: TRBD1
CDR3 length: 14
clone size: many
J gene: TRBJ1-6
V gene: TRBV5-5
CDR3 protein: CASSPGTGFSPLHF
CDR3 DNA: TGCGCCAGCAGCCCCGGGACAGGGTTTTCACCCCTCCACTTT

D gene: .
CDR3 length: 15
clone size: medium-sized
J gene: TRBJ2-7
V gene: TRBV2
CDR3 protein: CASSDGRVAPGGQYF
CDR3 DNA: TGTGCCAGCAGTGATGGCCGGGTAGCGCCTGGGGGGCAGTACTTC

D gene: .
CDR3 length: 13
clone size: many
J gene: TRBJ1-1
V gene: TRBV7-9
CDR3 protein: CASSLQGNTEAFF
CDR3 DNA: TGTGCCAGCAGCTTACAGGGGAACACTGAAGCTTTCTTT

D gene: .
CDR3 length: 12
clone size: many
J gene: TRBJ2-1
V gene: TRBV12-3/TRBV12-4
CDR3 protein: CASSRTKGEQFF
CDR3 DNA: TGTGCCAGCAGCAGGACTAAAGGAGAGCAGTTCTTC

D gene: .
CDR3 length: 13
clone size: .
J gene: TRBJ1-1
V gene: TRBV6-5
CDR3 protein: CASSYLINTEAFF
CDR3 DNA: TGTGCCAGCAGTTACTTAATTAACACTGAAGCTTTCTTT

D gene: .
CDR3 length: 14
clone size: few
J gene: TRBJ2-3
V gene: TRBV27
CDR3 protein: CASSRTGTTDTQYF
CDR3 DNA: TGTGCCAGCAGCCGAACAGGGACAACAGATACGCAGTATTTT

D gene: .
CDR3 length: 13
clone size: many
J gene: TRBJ2-7
V gene: TRBV20-1
CDR3 protein: CSAREAFSYEQYF
CDR3 DNA: TGCAGTGCTAGAGAGGCTTTCTCCTACGAGCAGTACTTC

D gene: .
CDR3 length: 12
clone size: .
J gene: TRBJ2-7
V gene: TRBV12-3/TRBV12-4
CDR3 protein: CASSHGEPQQYF
CDR3 DNA: TGTGCCAGCAGTCACGGGGAGCCCCAGCAGTACTTC

D gene: .
CDR3 length: 12
clone size: few
J gene: TRBJ1-2
V gene: TRBV2
CDR3 protein: CASSPSTDGYTF
CDR3 DNA: TGTGCCAGCAGCCCTTCGACAGATGGCTACACCTTC

D gene: TRBD1
CDR3 length: 16
clone size: many
J gene: TRBJ2-1
V gene: TRBV5-4
CDR3 protein: CASSLPGGQGPNEQFF
CDR3 DNA: TGTGCCAGCAGCTTGCCCGGGGGACAGGGTCCAAATGAGCAGTTCTTC

D gene: .
CDR3 length: 13
clone size: many
J gene: TRBJ1-1
V gene: TRBV28
CDR3 protein: CASSSGMNTEAFF
CDR3 DNA: TGTGCCAGCAGTTCCGGCATGAACACTGAAGCTTTCTTT

D gene: .
CDR3 length: 14
clone size: many
J gene: TRBJ2-2
V gene: TRBV30
CDR3 protein: CAWREQGRFGELFF
CDR3 DNA: TGTGCCTGGAGAGAGCAGGGGAGATTCGGGGAGCTGTTTTTT

D gene: .
CDR3 length: 13
clone size: many
J gene: TRBJ1-5
V gene: TRBV6-1
CDR3 protein: CASRTDSNQPQHF
CDR3 DNA: TGTGCCAGCAGAACAGATAGCAATCAGCCCCAGCATTTT

D gene: .
CDR3 length: 14
clone size: medium-sized
J gene: TRBJ1-5
V gene: TRBV28
CDR3 protein: CASSFGGLGQPQHF
CDR3 DNA: TGTGCCAGCAGTTTTGGGGGACTGGGTCAGCCCCAGCATTTT

D gene: .
CDR3 length: 15
clone size: few
J gene: TRBJ2-3
V gene: TRBV27
CDR3 protein: CASRLTTGLGHPQYF
CDR3 DNA: TGTGCCAGCAGACTTACTACAGGGCTGGGTCATCCCCAGTATTTT

D gene: TRBD2
CDR3 length: 18
clone size: few
J gene: TRBJ2-7
V gene: TRBV28
CDR3 protein: CASLGLAGHWIASYEQYF
CDR3 DNA: TGTGCCAGCCTAGGACTAGCGGGACATTGGATTGCGTCCTACGAGCAGTACTTC

D gene: TRBD2
CDR3 length: 17
clone size: few
J gene: TRBJ2-1
V gene: TRBV7-8
CDR3 protein: CASSLATSVGSYNEQFF
CDR3 DNA: TGTGCCAGCAGCTTAGCGACTAGCGTAGGCTCCTACAATGAGCAGTTCTTC

D gene: TRBD2
CDR3 length: 16
clone size: .
J gene: TRBJ2-1
V gene: TRBV6-4
CDR3 protein: CASSETGTSGYNEQFF
CDR3 DNA: TGTGCCAGCAGTGAAACCGGGACTAGCGGATACAATGAGCAGTTCTTC

D gene: .
CDR3 length: 13
clone size: many
J gene: TRBJ2-5
V gene: TRBV9
CDR3 protein: CASSVTGGETQYF
CDR3 DNA: TGTGCCAGCAGCGTTACTGGAGGAGAGACCCAGTACTTC

D gene: .
CDR3 length: 15
clone size: .
J gene: TRBJ1-4
V gene: TRBV19
CDR3 protein: CASSSWGKTNEKLFF
CDR3 DNA: TGTGCCAGTAGTAGTTGGGGGAAGACTAATGAAAAACTGTTTTTT

D gene: TRBD1
CDR3 length: 15
clone size: few
J gene: TRBJ2-7
V gene: TRBV20-1
CDR3 protein: CSAPNGGTGQYEQYF
CDR3 DNA: TGCAGTGCTCCTAACGGTGGGACAGGGCAGTACGAGCAGTACTTC

D gene: .
CDR3 length: 15
clone size: medium-sized
J gene: TRBJ2-3
V gene: TRBV6-1
CDR3 protein: CASSPLARSTDTQYF
CDR3 DNA: TGTGCCAGCAGTCCCCTAGCGCGAAGCACAGATACGCAGTATTTT